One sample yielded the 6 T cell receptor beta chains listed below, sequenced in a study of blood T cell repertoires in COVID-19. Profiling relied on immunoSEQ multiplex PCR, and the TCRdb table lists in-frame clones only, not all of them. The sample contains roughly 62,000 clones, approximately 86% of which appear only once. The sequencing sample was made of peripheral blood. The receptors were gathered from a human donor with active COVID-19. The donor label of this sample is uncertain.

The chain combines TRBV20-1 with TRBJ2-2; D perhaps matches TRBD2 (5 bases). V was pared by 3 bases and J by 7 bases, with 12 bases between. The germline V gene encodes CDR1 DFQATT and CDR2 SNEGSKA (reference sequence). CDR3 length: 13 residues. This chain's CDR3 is CSASGGLSGELFF. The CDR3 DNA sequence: TGCAGTGCTAGTGGAGGATTGAGCGGGGAGCTGTTTTTT.

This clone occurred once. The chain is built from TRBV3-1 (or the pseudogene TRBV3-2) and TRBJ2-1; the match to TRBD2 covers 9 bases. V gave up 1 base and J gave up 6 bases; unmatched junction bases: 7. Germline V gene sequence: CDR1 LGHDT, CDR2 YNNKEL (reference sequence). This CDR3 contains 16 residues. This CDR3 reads CASSQVALAGINEQFF. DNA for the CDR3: TGTGCCAGCAGCCAAGTCGCGCTAGCGGGGATCAATGAGCAGTTCTTC.

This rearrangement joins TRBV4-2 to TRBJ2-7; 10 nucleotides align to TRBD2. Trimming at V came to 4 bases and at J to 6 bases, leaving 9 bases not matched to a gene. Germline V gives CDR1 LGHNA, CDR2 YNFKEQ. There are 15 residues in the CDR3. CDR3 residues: CASSPGVAGGVEQYF. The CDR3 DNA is TGTGCCAGCAGCCCCGGGGTAGCGGGAGGAGTCGAGCAGTACTTC.

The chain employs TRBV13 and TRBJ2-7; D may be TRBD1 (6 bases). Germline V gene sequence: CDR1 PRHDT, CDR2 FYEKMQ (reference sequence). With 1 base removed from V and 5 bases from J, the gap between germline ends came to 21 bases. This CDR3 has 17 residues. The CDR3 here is CASSLDTGPGQNHEQYF. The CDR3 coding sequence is TGTGCCAGCAGCTTAGACACAGGACCAGGACAGAACCACGAGCAGTACTTC.

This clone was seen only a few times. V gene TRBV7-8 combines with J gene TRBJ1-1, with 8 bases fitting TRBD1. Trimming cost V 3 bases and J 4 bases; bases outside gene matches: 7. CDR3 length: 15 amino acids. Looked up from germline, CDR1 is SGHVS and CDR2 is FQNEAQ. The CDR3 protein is CASSFRGRMGTEAFF. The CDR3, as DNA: TGTGCCAGCAGCTTCAGGGGGCGCATGGGCACTGAAGCTTTCTTT.

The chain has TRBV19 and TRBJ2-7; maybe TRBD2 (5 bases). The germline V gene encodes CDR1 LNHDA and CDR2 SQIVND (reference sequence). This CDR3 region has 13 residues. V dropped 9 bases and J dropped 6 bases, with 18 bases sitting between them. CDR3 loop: CASGTGSPFEQYF. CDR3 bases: TGTGCCAGCGGAACGGGATCACCCTTCGAGCAGTACTTC.